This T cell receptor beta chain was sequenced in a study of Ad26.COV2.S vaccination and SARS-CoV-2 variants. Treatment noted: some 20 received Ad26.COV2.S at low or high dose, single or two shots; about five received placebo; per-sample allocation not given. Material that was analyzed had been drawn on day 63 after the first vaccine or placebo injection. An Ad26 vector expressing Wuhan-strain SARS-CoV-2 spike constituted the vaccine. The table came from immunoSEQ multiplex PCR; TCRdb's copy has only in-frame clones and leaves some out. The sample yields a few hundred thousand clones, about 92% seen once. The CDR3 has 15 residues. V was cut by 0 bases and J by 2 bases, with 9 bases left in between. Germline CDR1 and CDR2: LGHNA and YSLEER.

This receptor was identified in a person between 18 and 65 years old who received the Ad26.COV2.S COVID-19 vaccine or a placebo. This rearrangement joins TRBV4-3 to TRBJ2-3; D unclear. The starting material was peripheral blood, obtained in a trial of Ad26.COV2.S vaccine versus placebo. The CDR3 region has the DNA TGCGCCAGCAGCCAAGAGGTCCTAGACACAGATACGCAGTATTTT. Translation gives CASSQEVLDTDTQYF.